The clone carrying this T cell receptor beta chain was seen many times. The data belong to a study of CD8+CD57+ T cells in acquired aplastic anemia. The template for TCR beta VDJ and CDR3 sequence profiling was genomic DNA. TCRdb recomputed calls from the reads with MiXCR, one row per CDR3 protein. The sample has a few hundred thousand distinct CDR3 sequences; approximately 35% are singletons. The sample taken for sequencing was sorted CD4+, CD8+, or CD8+CD57+ T cells (not recorded which) from PBMCs. This receptor was taken from a human donor in good health, serving as a control.

The CDR3 coding sequence is TGCAGTGCTAGATGGACGGACAATGAGCAGTTCTTC. Translating it yields CSARWTDNEQFF. The chain joins TRBV20-1 to TRBJ2-1; D is undetermined. From germline, CDR1 is DFQATT and CDR2 SNEGSKA (reference sequence). This CDR3 is built from 12 residues. The germline V and J ends were trimmed by 2 bases and 5 bases, with 7 bases remaining between them.